The 2 T cell receptor beta chains given below trace back to one sample, sequenced in a study of cytomegalovirus exposure and HLA in healthy donors. 60 Vbeta and 13 Jbeta primers were used in PCR. Only in-frame clones appear in the TCRdb table, and some are missing; sequencing was by immunoSEQ multiplex PCR. Here the sample spans roughly 140,000 clones, roughly 80% being singletons. Input material: PBMCs. All receptors come from a female donor in good health and CMV-seronegative.

This chain links TRBV10-1 with TRBJ2-7, with 8 bases identical to TRBD1. The germline V gene encodes CDR1 WNHNN and CDR2 SYGVQD (reference sequence). Losses at the gene ends were 2 bases for V and 2 bases for J; bases not matched to a gene: 5. The CDR3 length is 15 residues. CDR3 DNA: TGCGCCAGCAGTGAGAGGGACAGGATTCCCTACGAGCAGTACTTC. Translation: CASSERDRIPYEQYF.

This clone appeared a few times. This sequence joins TRBV19 and TRBJ2-2; D gene unclear. Germline CDR1 reads LNHDA; CDR2 reads SQIVND (reference sequence). V lost 3 bases to trimming and J lost 4 bases, with 6 bases between them. CDR3 length equals 13 residues. The CDR3 DNA reads TGTGCCAGTAGTATTGGTAGCACCGGGGAGCTGTTTTTT. Its translation: CASSIGSTGELFF. The variable domain in full, with the rest retrieved from reference TRBV19 and TRBJ2-2, is DGGITQSPKYLFRKEGQNVTLSCEQNLNHDAMYWYRQDPGQGLRLIYYSQIVNDFQKGDIAEGYSVSREKKESFPLTVTSAQKNPTAFYLCASSIGSTGELFFGEGSRLTVL.